These T cell receptor beta chains were read from a single sample in a study of cytomegalovirus exposure and HLA in healthy donors. Some clones are missing from TCRdb's copy, which holds only in-frame ones; the method was immunoSEQ multiplex PCR. Here the sample spans 25,000 to 35,000 clones, approximately 61% being singletons. The specimen sequenced was PBMCs. These receptor sequences come from a man between 50 and 59 years old in good health and CMV-seropositive. CDR3s include the opening cysteine and the closing phenylalanine or tryptophan. D genes are given only for firm matches. Expanded clones are given a class, and other clones once, few, many or no size at all.

CDR3aa: CASTFKGDEQFF; CDR3nt: TGTGCCAGCACCTTCAAGGGAGATGAGCAGTTCTTC; abundance: NA; j_gene: TRBJ2-1; d_gene: NA; v_gene: TRBV7-9
CDR3aa: CAWSPGLETKKLFF; CDR3nt: TGTGCCTGGAGTCCGGGACTGGAAACTAAGAAACTGTTTTTT; abundance: once; j_gene: TRBJ1-4; d_gene: NA; v_gene: TRBV30
CDR3aa: CASSPGTSGGGTDTQYF; CDR3nt: TGTGCCAGCAGCCCCGGGACTAGCGGGGGGGGTACAGATACGCAGTATTTT; abundance: once; j_gene: TRBJ2-3; d_gene: TRBD2; v_gene: TRBV5-4
CDR3aa: CASRRGRAFQETQYF; CDR3nt: TGTGCCAGCAGAAGGGGCAGGGCCTTCCAAGAGACCCAGTACTTC; abundance: few; j_gene: TRBJ2-5; d_gene: NA; v_gene: TRBV28
CDR3aa: CASSLGRQGRAFF; CDR3nt: TGTGCCAGCAGCTTAGGTAGACAGGGGCGAGCTTTCTTT; abundance: NA; j_gene: TRBJ1-1; d_gene: TRBD1; v_gene: TRBV11-3
CDR3aa: CASSPRRLAGRETQYF; CDR3nt: TGTGCCAGCAGCCCCCGTCGACTAGCGGGGAGAGAGACCCAGTACTTC; abundance: NA; j_gene: TRBJ2-5; d_gene: TRBD2; v_gene: TRBV7-2
CDR3aa: CASSVSQGSYNEQFF; CDR3nt: TGTGCCAGCAGCGTATCACAGGGTTCCTACAATGAGCAGTTCTTC; abundance: few; j_gene: TRBJ2-1; d_gene: NA; v_gene: TRBV5-4
CDR3aa: CASSSTLAGSTDTQYF; CDR3nt: TGCGCCAGCAGCTCGACACTAGCGGGAAGCACAGATACGCAGTATTTT; abundance: NA; j_gene: TRBJ2-3; d_gene: TRBD2; v_gene: TRBV5-1
CDR3aa: CSVGRGEHEQFF; CDR3nt: TGCAGCGTTGGTCGAGGAGAACATGAGCAGTTCTTC; abundance: NA; j_gene: TRBJ2-1; d_gene: NA; v_gene: TRBV29-1
CDR3aa: CASSLTGTEAFF; CDR3nt: TGTGCCAGCAGTTTAACCGGGACTGAAGCTTTCTTT; abundance: NA; j_gene: TRBJ1-1; d_gene: NA; v_gene: TRBV28
CDR3aa: CASSPLGTQSGVYEQYF; CDR3nt: TGTGCCAGCAGCCCCCTCGGGACTCAGAGTGGGGTCTACGAGCAGTACTTC; abundance: NA; j_gene: TRBJ2-7; d_gene: NA; v_gene: TRBV7-9
CDR3aa: CASSLGGSPRETQYF; CDR3nt: TGCGCCAGCAGCTTGGGTGGTAGTCCCCGGGAGACCCAGTACTTC; abundance: NA; j_gene: TRBJ2-5; d_gene: NA; v_gene: TRBV5-1
CDR3aa: CASSGGTNSFLNEQFF; CDR3nt: TGTGCCAGCAGCGGCGGGACTAACTCGTTTCTCAATGAGCAGTTCTTC; abundance: NA; j_gene: TRBJ2-1; d_gene: TRBD2; v_gene: TRBV7-9